This TCR beta chain was found in a study of T cell repertoires in cytomegalovirus infection. Study overall: Public TCR beta signatures indicated both CMV infection and matching HLA type. Overall study findings and caveats: Ex vivo responses were dominated by HLA-C-restricted CMV-specific TCR beta clonotypes. The cumulative frequency of public TCR beta families distinguished individuals who carried CMV together with the relevant HLA.

The V and J ends lost 8 bases and 4 bases, in that order; junction bases with no gene match: 12. The CDR3 runs to 15 residues. MiXCR was run by TCRdb on the reads, yielding one entry per CDR3 protein. The sample has approximately 140,000 distinct CDR3 sequences; about 24% are singletons. This clonotype appeared many times. Its antigen remains unidentified. Sequencing was done on a sample of PBMCs, sequenced either directly or after in vitro stimulation (not recorded which). This chain connects TRBV12-3 or TRBV12-4 to TRBJ2-3, with 7 positions matching TRBD2. The clonotype originates from a human donor in good health (CMV status not recorded). Some clones in this sample may be carry-over from other donors' samples. The CDR3, as DNA: TGTGCCAGCCTTCCTGGCGGGAGTCAGGCAGATACGCAGTATTTT. Translated: CASLPGGSQADTQYF.